A selection of T cell receptor beta chains follows, all from one sample in a study of shared clonotypes between healthy human individuals. Produced via immunoSEQ multiplex PCR; TCRdb's table is partial and in-frame only. This sample has about 2.4 million clones, with roughly 92% found just once. Source material: naive CD4+ T cells sorted from blood. Every receptor here comes from a man aged 18 to 29 in good health. Both conserved end residues are part of each CDR3. The D gene is left open where the match is weak. A clone size is listed for some rows: how often the clone was seen (once, few, many), or a class if it is expanded.

TRBJ1-3,-,-,TRBV6-1,CASSERHSNTGNTIYF,TGTGCCAGCAGTGAAAGACACTCTAATACTGGAAACACCATATATTTT
TRBJ2-7,-,-,TRBV6-1,CASSVSGTVSSYEQYF,TGTGCCAGCAGTGTCTCCGGGACGGTAAGCTCCTACGAGCAGTACTTC
TRBJ2-3,-,-,TRBV2,CASSNGASSTDTQYF,TGTGCCAGCAGTAATGGGGCCTCAAGCACAGATACGCAGTATTTT
TRBJ2-7,-,TRBD2,TRBV10-1,CASSSLAGGREQYF,TGCGCCAGCAGTTCACTAGCGGGGGGGCGCGAGCAGTACTTC
TRBJ1-6,-,-,TRBV6-1,CASSVVTEYNSPLHF,TGTGCCAGCAGTGTGGTGACCGAGTATAATTCACCCCTCCACTTT
TRBJ2-7,-,-,TRBV4-3,CAPAPGRPYYEQYF,TGCGCCCCCGCGCCGGGGAGGCCATACTACGAGCAGTACTTC
TRBJ1-5,-,-,TRBV19,CASRYRPMEALKLGEAQHF,TGTGCCAGTAGATATCGACCCATGGAAGCCCTCAAGCTCGGGGAGGCCCAGCATTTT
TRBJ2-5,-,-,TRBV18,CASSLLLAGPQETQYF,TGTGCCAGCTCACTGCTCTTGGCAGGACCACAAGAGACCCAGTACTTC
TRBJ2-7,-,-,TRBV7-2,CASSLPKNYEQYF,TGTGCCAGCAGCTTGCCCAAAAACTACGAGCAGTACTTC
TRBJ2-2,-,-,TRBV11-2,CASSLVFSEAGELFF,TGTGCCAGCAGCTTAGTTTTTAGCGAGGCCGGGGAGCTGTTTTTT
TRBJ2-2,-,TRBD1,TRBV6-5,CASSYGTEVGELFF,TGTGCCAGCAGTTACGGGACAGAAGTCGGGGAGCTGTTTTTT
TRBJ1-1,-,-,TRBV18,CASSLNSGTIHTEAFF,TGTGCCAGCTCACTGAATTCCGGGACAATCCACACTGAAGCTTTCTTT
TRBJ2-7,-,TRBD1,TRBV6-5,CASRRQGASEQYF,TGTGCCAGCAGAAGACAGGGGGCATCCGAGCAGTACTTC
TRBJ1-3,-,-,TRBV28,CASATGGSGNTIYF,TGTGCCAGCGCGACAGGAGGCTCTGGAAACACCATATATTTT
TRBJ2-1,-,-,TRBV7-2,CATQPQVGTGAGEQFF,TGTGCCACGCAGCCCCAAGTGGGGACGGGGGCGGGTGAGCAGTTCTTC
TRBJ2-1,-,-,TRBV2,CASQRKTYNEQFF,TGTGCCAGCCAGCGGAAAACCTACAATGAGCAGTTCTTC
TRBJ2-2,-,-,TRBV11-3,CASSLDQGYTGELFF,TGTGCCAGCAGCTTAGATCAGGGGTACACCGGGGAGCTGTTTTTT
TRBJ2-5,-,TRBD1,TRBV18,CASSSDRGGQETQYF,TGTGCCAGCTCATCCGACAGGGGCGGCCAAGAGACCCAGTACTTC
TRBJ1-4,-,-,TRBV30,CAWSGGGEGEKLFF,TGTGCCTGGAGTGGTGGGGGGGAAGGTGAAAAACTGTTTTTT
TRBJ1-4,-,TRBD1,TRBV19,CASSAQGAREKLFF,TGTGCCAGTAGTGCCCAGGGGGCGCGGGAAAAACTGTTTTTT
TRBJ2-1,-,TRBD2,TRBV9,CASSVMGLDYNEQFF,TGTGCCAGCAGCGTAATGGGACTAGACTACAATGAGCAGTTCTTC
TRBJ1-6,-,-,TRBV4-3,CASSQEQNGQYNSPLHF,TGCGCCAGCAGCCAAGAGCAGAATGGGCAATATAATTCACCCCTCCACTTT
TRBJ2-7,-,TRBD2,TRBV5-1,CASSPMGLAVNEQYF,TGCGCCAGCAGCCCGATGGGACTAGCGGTAAACGAGCAGTACTTC
TRBJ1-1,-,-,TRBV6-5,CASSSSSGTYTEAFF,-
TRBJ2-7,-,-,TRBV18,CASSPYGSYEQYF,TGTGCCAGCTCACCCTATGGCTCCTACGAGCAGTACTTC
TRBJ1-1,once,-,TRBV6-5,CASSYGARREAFF,TGTGCCAGCAGTTACGGGGCCAGAAGAGAAGCTTTCTTT
TRBJ1-6,-,-,TRBV5-1,CASSLEGQVYNSPLHF,TGCGCCAGCAGCTTGGAGGGGCAGGTCTATAATTCACCCCTCCACTTT
TRBJ1-5,-,-,TRBV6-1,CASSAGGNQPQHF,TGTGCCAGCAGTGCAGGGGGCAATCAGCCCCAGCATTTT
TRBJ2-6,once,-,TRBV30,CALSGRAFSGANVLTF,-
TRBJ2-7,once,-,TRBV2,CASSVKGYEQYF,TGTGCCAGCAGTGTGAAGGGCTACGAGCAGTACTTC
TRBJ2-5,-,-,TRBV10-3,CAISEIGPETQYF,TGTGCCATCAGTGAGATAGGGCCCGAGACCCAGTACTTC
TRBJ1-6,-,-,TRBV6-5,CASSTAGSYNSPLHF,TGTGCCAGCAGCACCGCGGGGTCCTATAATTCACCCCTCCACTTT
TRBJ1-2,-,-,TRBV7-6,CASSLDLARGILNYGYTF,TGTGCCAGCAGCTTAGATCTCGCCAGGGGCATCCTTAACTATGGCTACACCTTC
TRBJ1-3,-,-,TRBV2,CASRRQALDDTIYF,TGTGCCAGCCGGAGACAGGCGCTTGATGACACCATATATTTT
TRBJ2-5,-,-,TRBV5-1,CASRDAGVGGETQYF,TGCGCCAGCAGAGACGCCGGGGTTGGAGGTGAGACCCAGTACTTC
TRBJ2-7,-,-,TRBV5-1,CASSLWEYSHEQYF,TGCGCCAGCAGCCTGTGGGAGTACTCCCACGAGCAGTACTTC
TRBJ2-7,once,-,TRBV2,CASSDWTPKEQYF,TGTGCCAGCAGTGATTGGACCCCCAAGGAGCAGTACTTC
TRBJ2-7,-,TRBD2,TRBV7-8,CASSLLTAGAAGEQYF,TGTGCCAGCAGCTTACTTACAGCGGGGGCCGCCGGCGAGCAGTACTTC
TRBJ2-1,-,TRBD2,TRBV2,CASSGLAGGNEQFF,TGTGCCAGCAGCGGACTAGCGGGAGGCAATGAGCAGTTCTTC
TRBJ1-5,-,-,TRBV30,CAWSVTGLSLRPQHF,TGTGCCTGGAGTGTAACAGGGCTTTCTTTGAGGCCCCAGCATTTT
TRBJ2-6,-,TRBD1,TRBV5-1,CASSPNRGPGANVLTF,TGCGCCAGCAGCCCTAACAGGGGACCCGGGGCCAACGTCCTGACTTTC
TRBJ2-2,-,-,TRBV29-1,CSVEPSRNTGELFF,TGCAGCGTTGAGCCCAGCAGGAACACCGGGGAGCTGTTTTTT
TRBJ1-2,-,-,TRBV30,CAWSGRDLKRGYTF,TGTGCCTGGAGTGGCCGGGACCTTAAGCGGGGCTACACCTTC
TRBJ2-3,-,TRBD2,TRBV11-2,CASSSSGGFPTDTQYF,TGTGCCAGCAGCTCTAGCGGGGGGTTCCCCACAGATACGCAGTATTTT
TRBJ2-2,-,-,TRBV28,CASSLETVMNTGELFF,TGTGCCAGCAGTTTAGAGACAGTCATGAACACCGGGGAGCTGTTTTTT
TRBJ2-1,-,TRBD1,TRBV5-1,CASTESPGEGQGYNEQFF,TGCGCCAGCACCGAAAGTCCGGGGGAGGGACAGGGTTACAATGAGCAGTTCTTC
TRBJ2-1,-,-,TRBV4-1,CASSQGVTLRVSYNEQFF,TGCGCCAGCAGCCAAGGGGTGACCTTGAGAGTGTCGTACAATGAGCAGTTCTTC
TRBJ2-3,-,-,TRBV18,CASSPQGLDTQYF,TGTGCCAGCTCACCGCAGGGTCTAGATACGCAGTATTTT
TRBJ2-3,-,TRBD1,TRBV23-1,CASSPGRDRVTDTQYF,TGCGCCAGCAGTCCGGGGCGGGACAGGGTCACAGATACGCAGTATTTT
TRBJ2-7,-,-,TRBV5-4,CASSLSGNSYEQYF,TGTGCCAGCAGCTTATCAGGGAACTCCTACGAGCAGTACTTC
TRBJ1-3,-,-,TRBV30,CAWRREYTIYF,TGTGCCTGGAGGCGGGAATACACCATATATTTT
TRBJ2-3,-,TRBD2,TRBV7-3,CASSSRGGGDTQYF,TGTGCCAGCAGCTCCCGGGGGGGCGGCGATACGCAGTATTTT
TRBJ2-7,-,TRBD2,TRBV27,CASSLALAGGLGEQYF,TGTGCCAGCAGTTTAGCCCTAGCGGGAGGGCTGGGGGAGCAGTACTTC
TRBJ2-1,once,TRBD1,TRBV6-6,CASRYRGPNEQFF,TGTGCCAGCAGGTACAGGGGCCCCAATGAGCAGTTCTTC
TRBJ2-6,-,TRBD1,TRBV5-1,CASVKTGGAVGANVLTF,TGCGCCAGCGTGAAAACAGGGGGCGCGGTTGGGGCCAACGTCCTGACTTTC
TRBJ2-7,-,TRBD2,TRBV7-9,CASSLATSGAFYEQYF,TGTGCCAGCAGCTTAGCCACTAGCGGTGCCTTTTACGAGCAGTACTTC
TRBJ1-5,-,-,TRBV7-8,CASSPRAGNSNQPQHF,TGTGCCAGCAGCCCCCGGGCAGGGAATAGCAATCAGCCCCAGCATTTT
TRBJ2-7,-,-,TRBV12-5,CASGLASLQSPVPYEQYF,TGTGCTAGTGGTTTGGCCTCCCTACAGAGCCCCGTCCCCTACGAGCAGTACTTC
TRBJ1-5,-,-,TRBV7-2,CASSWKGGGQPQHF,TGTGCCAGCAGCTGGAAGGGGGGGGGTCAGCCCCAGCATTTT